This record concerns one TCR beta chain sequence. The data were obtained in a study of blood T cell repertoires in COVID-19. In the original processing: Amplification of reference gene primers provided the estimated nucleated cell counts. Here immunoSEQ multiplex PCR was the method, and the copy in TCRdb shows in-frame clones only, minus some. D and trimming were read from the DNA, whereas the V and J calls and clone size are those reported in that table. In the table there are a few hundred thousand clones, 85% to 90% of which are singletons. Germline values: CDR1 SQVTM, CDR2 ANQGSEA. V gave up 2 bases and J gave up 15 bases; unmatched junction bases: 13. This CDR3 comprises 13 residues.

This TCR came from a woman aged 55 to 70 with COVID-19, enrolled during active disease. The sample comprised peripheral blood. The chain carries TRBV29-1 and TRBJ2-1; 7 nucleotides line up with TRBD2. The CDR3 DNA reads as TGCAGCGTTGAACATATCTCGGCGGGAGCGACGTTCTTC. As protein: CSVEHISAGATFF.